This TCR beta chain appears in the sequencing data of a study of CD8+CD57+ T cells in acquired aplastic anemia. Study-level findings and limits: With respect to CD8+ Simpson's diversity, patients and controls did not differ significantly. The same twenty-nine CD8+ CDR3 sequences occurred in patients and in controls.

CDR1 is SGHAT and CDR2 is FQNNGV in the germline V gene. The CDR3 is made up of 15 amino acids. The ends were cut back, 5 bases at V and 6 bases at J, with 19 bases in the middle. The template used for profiling TCR beta VDJ and CDR3 was genomic DNA. Via MiXCR, TCRdb re-called the reads, giving one row per CDR3 protein. The table has 250,000 to 300,000 distinct CDR3 sequences, 55% to 65% seen once. This clonotype was observed at least ten times. Its antigen is still unknown. The receptor comes from a human donor with severe aplastic anemia or a healthy control (not recorded which). The sequenced sample consisted of sorted CD4+, CD8+, or CD8+CD57+ T cells (not recorded which) from PBMCs. The chain joins TRBV11-2 to TRBJ1-2; no reliable D call. The CDR3 region has the DNA TGTGCCAGCAGCCCACGAGGAGGCAATGCTCATGGCTACACCTTC. Amino acid sequence: CASSPRGGNAHGYTF. The variable domain in full, completed from reference TRBV11-2 and TRBJ1-2, reads EAGVAQSPRYKIIEKRQSVAFWCNPISGHATLYWYQQILGQGPKLLIQFQNNGVVDDSQLPKDRFSAERLKGVDSTLKIQPAKLEDSAVYLCASSPRGGNAHGYTFGSGTRLTVV.